This T cell receptor beta chain came from a study of PD-1 blockade in classical Hodgkin lymphoma. In the study overall: Patients were given intravenous nivolumab, 3 mg/kg, every 2 weeks.

Each patient's relapse followed autologous stem cell transplantation, and brentuximab vedotin exposure varied. Whole-study results and caveats: Complete responders possessed baseline diversity comparable to newly diagnosed patients.

Sequencing was performed with immunoSEQ multiplex PCR; in TCRdb, only in-frame clones are kept and a portion is missing. The data hold some 25,000 clones, with nearly 80% observed a single time. With regard to this clone: As yet, its antigen is unknown.

Here the sequenced sample was peripheral blood mononuclear cells (PBMCs), taken at baseline. This TCR was sampled from a human donor with classical Hodgkin lymphoma.

The CDR3 region is CASNQWGQGASGYTF. As DNA, the CDR3 is TGTGCCAGCAACCAATGGGGACAGGGGGCTAGCGGCTACACCTTC. This chain connects TRBV7-8 to TRBJ1-2; 12 positions match TRBD1. The CDR3 spans 15 residues. V shed 7 bases and J 8 bases; nucleotides not matched to a gene: 11. CDR1 SGHVS and CDR2 FQNEAQ come from the germline V gene.